Listed below are T cell receptor beta chains from one sample, sequenced in a study of Ad26.COV2.S vaccination and SARS-CoV-2 variants. Some clones are missing from TCRdb's copy, which holds only in-frame ones; the method was immunoSEQ multiplex PCR. Found here are 320,000 or so clones, about nine tenths of them singletons; the top ten hold roughly 6%. The sequences come from peripheral blood, collected in a trial of Ad26.COV2.S vaccine versus placebo. The receptors were sampled from a person between 18 and 60 years old who received the Ad26.COV2.S COVID-19 vaccine or a placebo. Both conserved end residues are trimmed from each CDR3.

J: TRBJ1-1
length: 11
V: TRBV29-1
CDR3: SAFRDRNTEAF

J: TRBJ1-4
length: 14
V: TRBV9
CDR3: ASSVGIGGGNEKLF

J: TRBJ1-4
length: 11
V: TRBV7-8
CDR3: ASSLVPGGKLF

J: TRBJ1-2
length: 11
V: TRBV6-5
CDR3: ASSYTDNYGYT

J: TRBJ1-2
length: 14
V: TRBV6-5
CDR3: ASSFGTVQSGYGYT

J: TRBJ1-2
length: 14
V: TRBV7-9
CDR3: ASSFRAGGPNYGYT

J: TRBJ1-1
length: 15
V: TRBV19
CDR3: ASSILRRGLSNTEAF

J: TRBJ2-1
length: 11
V: TRBV3-1/TRBV3-2
CDR3: ASSQRAGNEQF

J: TRBJ2-1
length: 13
V: TRBV6-2/TRBV6-3
CDR3: ASSWGGGPYNEQF

J: TRBJ2-1
length: 11
V: TRBV12-5
CDR3: ASGLSGHNEQF

J: TRBJ2-5
length: 15
V: TRBV27
CDR3: ASSFLAGGALRKTQY

J: TRBJ1-6
length: 13
V: TRBV19
CDR3: ASSILGTYNSPLH

J: TRBJ2-2
length: 11
V: TRBV4-3
CDR3: ASSKKNTGELF

J: TRBJ2-1
length: 13
V: TRBV15
CDR3: ATRAQTSAYNEQF

J: TRBJ1-1
length: 10
V: TRBV7-2
CDR3: ASSLFNLRAF

J: TRBJ2-1
length: 12
V: TRBV7-3
CDR3: ASSLGLAGTEQF

J: TRBJ1-2
length: 10
V: TRBV20-1
CDR3: SASIPVEGYT

J: TRBJ2-2
length: 13
V: TRBV6-5
CDR3: ASSPGTANTGELF

J: TRBJ2-1
length: 11
V: TRBV10-3
CDR3: AISDPTANEQF

J: TRBJ1-3
length: 13
V: TRBV18
CDR3: ASSQGLSSGNTIY

J: TRBJ2-5
length: 12
V: TRBV27
CDR3: ASSPQGSRETQY

J: TRBJ1-3
length: 11
V: TRBV10-3
CDR3: AISEAAGNTIY

J: TRBJ2-2
length: 13
V: TRBV7-6
CDR3: ASSAGGLNTGELF